Listed below are T cell receptor beta chains from one sample, sequenced in a study of human T cells and chemical hapten exposure. TCRdb re-derived calls from the RACE reads in MiXCR, one entry per CDR3 protein. The sample records about 79,000 distinct CDR3 sequences, over 8.5% being singletons. The specimen sequenced was whole blood. The source of these receptors is a male donor in good health. Some clones in this sample may be carry-over from other donors' samples. CDR3s include the opening cysteine and the closing phenylalanine or tryptophan. D genes are given only for firm matches. Size is stated for part of the rows, as once, few or many counts, or as a class when the clone is expanded.

NA	TRBV6-2/TRBV6-3	TRBJ2-3	NA	TGTGCCAGCAGTAAAGGGCGGCCCGCCCAGTATACGCAGTATTTT	CASSKGRPAQYTQYF
NA	TRBV14	TRBJ2-3	NA	TGTGCCAGCAGCCAAAGCCCCATTCTTAGACATACGCAGTATTTT	CASSQSPILRHTQYF
TRBD1	TRBV27	TRBJ1-1	NA	TGTGCCAGCAGGGCCCCGGGACAGGGCCATACTGAAGCTTTCTTT	CASRAPGQGHTEAFF
NA	TRBV11-1	TRBJ1-4	NA	TGTGCCAGCAGCTTATCGGGGAAGGATGAAAAACTGTTTTTT	CASSLSGKDEKLFF
NA	TRBV7-2	TRBJ1-5	NA	TGTGCCAGCAGCTTAGTCTCGACGGGGTTCCAGCCCCAGCATTTT	CASSLVSTGFQPQHF
NA	TRBV29-1	TRBJ2-1	few	TGCAGCGTTCGGGGGCAGGCTCTCGGGGATGAGCAGTTCTTC	CSVRGQALGDEQFF
TRBD1	TRBV20-1	TRBJ1-6	NA	TGCAGTGCTAGTAAGCCAGGGGGCGAGTCACCCCTCCACTTT	CSASKPGGESPLHF
NA	TRBV11-2	TRBJ1-6	NA	TGTGCCAGCAGCTTAGTAAGGGGCAAAGGCTCACCCCTCCACTTT	CASSLVRGKGSPLHF
NA	TRBV2	TRBJ1-1	few	TGTGCCAGCGGATGGAAGGGGACTGAAGCTTTCTTT	CASGWKGTEAFF
TRBD2	TRBV12-3/TRBV12-4	TRBJ2-3	many	TGTGCCAGCTTACGACTAGCGGGAGCTGGGGATACGCAGTATTTT	CASLRLAGAGDTQYF
TRBD2	TRBV27	TRBJ2-7	NA	TGTGCCAGCAGTTTAGGGACTAGCGGGAGTTACGAGCAGTACTTC	CASSLGTSGSYEQYF
TRBD2	TRBV6-4	TRBJ2-3	medium-sized	TGTGCCAGCAGTGCTAGCGGGGGGGCCACAGATACGCAGTATTTT	CASSASGGATDTQYF
NA	TRBV18	TRBJ1-2	few	TGTGCCAGCTCATTTAACAGGGAACCTAACTATGGCTACACCTTC	CASSFNREPNYGYTF
TRBD2	TRBV27	TRBJ2-5	NA	TGTGCCAGCAGTCTCCAGCTAGCGGGAGCAGAGACCCAGTACTTC	CASSLQLAGAETQYF
TRBD1	TRBV20-1	TRBJ1-5	few	TGCAGTGCTCCAACTCCGGGACAGTACAATCAGCCCCAGCATTTT	CSAPTPGQYNQPQHF
NA	TRBV5-1	TRBJ1-1	few	TGCGCCAGCAGCTTGGCGGCCAGGGGAGACACTGAAGCTTTCTTT	CASSLAARGDTEAFF
NA	TRBV12-3/TRBV12-4	TRBJ2-2	many	TGTGCCAGCACCAAAAATTCGGCTAGAGTAAGCACCGGGGAGCTGTTTTTT	CASTKNSARVSTGELFF
NA	TRBV29-1	TRBJ2-3	many	TGCAGCGTTGGCGGGCTTACTAGCACAGATACGCAGTATTTT	CSVGGLTSTDTQYF
TRBD1	TRBV7-9	TRBJ1-1	many	TGTGCCAGCAGCACCGGGAGACAGGGGTTCGTGAACACTGAAGCTTTCTTT	CASSTGRQGFVNTEAFF
NA	TRBV7-8	TRBJ2-3	NA	TGTGCCAGCAGCTTAAAGTTCACAGATACGCAGTATTTT	CASSLKFTDTQYF
NA	TRBV20-1	TRBJ1-6	few	TGCAGTGCTATGCTACGGGACTTCGTTTCACCCCTCCACTTT	CSAMLRDFVSPLHF
NA	TRBV12-3/TRBV12-4	TRBJ1-2	NA	TGTGCCACCATCCTCGGGAACATAGCGAGAGGCTACACCTTC	CATILGNIARGYTF
NA	TRBV7-2	TRBJ1-5	few	TGTGCCAGCAGCTTAGATTCTCGGGGGCTGTATCAGCCCCAGCATTTT	CASSLDSRGLYQPQHF
NA	TRBV12-3/TRBV12-4	TRBJ1-2	NA	TGTGCCAGCAGTTTGTCAGGGGTCGGCTACACCTTC	CASSLSGVGYTF
TRBD2	TRBV12-3/TRBV12-4	TRBJ2-7	few	TGTGCCAGCAGCCCCGGGACTACTTCCTACGAGCAGTACTTC	CASSPGTTSYEQYF
NA	TRBV6-1	TRBJ1-5	few	TGTGCCAGCAGCCCTATACTATGGCCCAATCAGCCCCAGCATTTT	CASSPILWPNQPQHF
NA	TRBV7-9	TRBJ2-2	few	TGTGCCAGCAGCGAGACCCGGGACATCGCGAACACCGGGGAGCTGTTTTTT	CASSETRDIANTGELFF
TRBD1	TRBV3-1	TRBJ1-1	few	TGTGCCAGCAGCCAGGAGGGACAGCCGAACACTGAAGCTTTCTTT	CASSQEGQPNTEAFF
TRBD1	TRBV7-6	TRBJ1-1	NA	TGTGCCAGCAGCTTAGTCGACAGGGACACTGAAGCTTTCTTT	CASSLVDRDTEAFF
TRBD1	TRBV6-5	TRBJ1-4	NA	TGTGCCAGCAGTTCCGATGTCCCGGGACAGGGAAGGAATGAAAAACTGTTTTTT	CASSSDVPGQGRNEKLFF
NA	TRBV4-1	TRBJ1-6	NA	TGCGCCAGCAGCCAAGACAGAGGGGAGCTTGCCCTCCACTTT	CASSQDRGELALHF
NA	TRBV29-1	TRBJ2-3	few	TGCAGCGTGGGCCCAACAGATACGCAGTATTTT	CSVGPTDTQYF
NA	TRBV6-5	TRBJ2-7	many	TGTGCCAGCAGCCTCGACAGATACGAGCAGTACTTC	CASSLDRYEQYF
NA	TRBV3-1	TRBJ1-6	NA	TGTGCCAGCAGCCCGACAACGGAGGGGTATAATTCACCCCTCCACTTT	CASSPTTEGYNSPLHF
NA	TRBV3-1	TRBJ1-5	few	TGTGCCAGCAGCCAAAATGGCAATCAGCCCCAGCATTTT	CASSQNGNQPQHF
TRBD2	TRBV27	TRBJ2-5	NA	TGTGCCAGCAGTTTAAGCGGGGGGAGGATGGAGACCCAGTACTTC	CASSLSGGRMETQYF
NA	TRBV5-6	TRBJ1-4	NA	TGTGCCAGCAGCTTCCTACCACAGGGTGGCGGATATGAAAAACTGTTTTTT	CASSFLPQGGGYEKLFF
NA	TRBV4-3	TRBJ1-1	few	TGCGCCAGCAGCCAGGCCCTGGGCACTGAAGCTTTCTTT	CASSQALGTEAFF
NA	TRBV6-2/TRBV6-3	TRBJ1-1	NA	TGTGCCAGCAGTTACGATGAGAACACTGAAGCTTTCTTT	CASSYDENTEAFF
TRBD1	TRBV7-9	TRBJ1-1	NA	TGTGCCAGCAGCCCACCTAACAGGGGCCCTGAAGCTTTCTTT	CASSPPNRGPEAFF
NA	TRBV11-2	TRBJ1-1	many	TGTGCCAGCAGCACACGGACAGCGAACACTGAAGCTTTCTTT	CASSTRTANTEAFF
TRBD1	TRBV13	TRBJ2-7	few	TGTGCCAGCAGCCGTAGGGACAGGGAGTTAACCTACGAGCAGTACTTC	CASSRRDRELTYEQYF
NA	TRBV11-2	TRBJ1-1	few	TGTGCCAGCAGCTTAGGCAGAGGGCCCAACACTGAAGCTTTCTTT	CASSLGRGPNTEAFF
NA	TRBV5-5	TRBJ2-1	NA	TGTGCCAGCAGCTACAAGGGCTCGATCCTCCAAAAATACAATGAGCAGTTCTTC	CASSYKGSILQKYNEQFF
NA	TRBV12-3/TRBV12-4	TRBJ2-3	many	TGTGCCAGCAGTTTAGAGGGCTACAGAGATACGCAGTATTTT	CASSLEGYRDTQYF